Shown below are 4 T cell receptor beta chains from a single sample sequenced in a study of CD8+ T cells in alopecia areata. TCR sequencing used cDNA made by reverse transcription of extracted RNA. Data came from immunoSEQ multiplex PCR; TCRdb stores just in-frame clones and leaves some out. The sample has 290,000 or so clones, none seen only once. It was with CD4, CD8alpha, NKG2D, NKG2ACE and other markers that pooled cutaneous lymph node cells were sorted. The sequenced material came from CD4+ T cells sorted from a lymph node. The receptors shown here come from a C3H/HeJ mouse with alopecia areata. This strain has MHC haplotype H2-k.

This clone occurred a few times. Gene names are mouse gene names. The CDR3 is cut off 4 residues early in the read; its end comes from the germline J gene. The V and J genes are TRBV1 and TRBJ2-1; TRBD1 is a possible D gene (5 bases). Germline V gene data show CDR1 as NSQYPW and CDR2 as LRSPGD (reference sequence). CDR3 size: 15 residues. V gave up 5 bases and J gave up 3 bases, with 14 bases separating them. The DNA read from the CDR3 is TGCACCTGCAGTTCGGAGACAGAAATCTATGCT. Protein product: CTCSSETEIYA. The full CDR3 reads CTCSSETEIYAEQFF.

At least ten counts were recorded for this clone. The genes are named according to mouse. Read data end 4 residues before the CDR3 end; the end is taken from the germline J gene. The rearrangement links TRBV13-2 to TRBJ2-3; no reliable D call. The CDR3 sequence is 13 residues long. CDR1 NNHNN and CDR2 SYGAGS come from the germline V gene (reference sequence). Trimming pared 3 bases from V and 0 bases from J, leaving 5 bases between. CDR3 region: CASGASSAETLYF. The CDR3 bases that were read are TGTGCCAGCGGTGCCAGTAGTGCAGAA.

This clone has just a few counts. The listed genes are named as in mouse. With the read ending 4 residues before the CDR3 end, the germline J gene is used to fill in that end. Within the sample, other DNA sequences also encode this same CDR3. The V gene is TRBV13-3, the J gene TRBJ1-1; TRBD1 agrees at 10 bases. The J segment lost 1 base and the V segment lost 5 bases, leaving 5 bases of the junction unmatched. This CDR3 region has 15 residues. CDR1 NNHDY and CDR2 SYVADS come from the germline V gene. The CDR3 bases that were read are TGTGCCAGCAGCCGGGACAGGGGTGGAAACACA. This sequence encodes CASSRDRGGNT. The complete CDR3 reads CASSRDRGGNTEVFF.

Remarks on this clone: These gene names are mouse names. The missing CDR3 end, 4 residues past where the read stops, is filled in from the germline J gene. The chain employs TRBV17 and TRBJ2-3, with 10 bases lining up with TRBD2. The J segment lost 3 bases and the V segment lost 2 bases, leaving 5 bases of the junction unmatched. Per the germline V gene, CDR1 is MNHDT and CDR2 is YYDKIL. CDR3 length: 16 amino acids. This CDR3 is CASSRLWGGAAETLYF. The part of the CDR3 DNA that was read is TGTGCTAGCAGTAGACTCTGGGGGGGCGCCGCAGAA.